The 14 T cell receptor beta chains in this list originate from one sample, sequenced in a study of identical twins. From the 5' RACE reads, TCRdb called clonotypes with MiXCR, one entry per CDR3 protein. The table includes 1.5 million to 2 million distinct CDR3 sequences, about 32% detected once. Sample: cord blood. The source of these receptors is a newborn girl in good health.

This rearrangement joins TRBV12-3 or TRBV12-4 to TRBJ2-7; 14 bases agree with TRBD2. The length of the CDR3 is 18 residues. Unmatched junction bases numbered 8, after V lost 2 bases and J lost 2 bases. CDR3 DNA sequence: TGTGCCAGCAGTTTACAACGCAGGGGACTAGCGGGAGCCTACGAGCAGTACTTC. Translating it yields CASSLQRRGLAGAYEQYF.

The CDR3 sequence is CSARASVKTGGDEQYF. The CDR3 region has the DNA TGCAGTGCTAGAGCCTCGGTAAAGACAGGGGGCGACGAGCAGTACTTC. J is TRBJ2-7 and V is TRBV20-1; 10 positions agree with TRBD1. This CDR3 region has 16 residues. Germline V gives CDR1 DFQATT, CDR2 SNEGSKA (reference sequence). Trimming removed 1 base from V and 5 bases from J; junction bases left unmatched: 11.

Only a few counts were recorded for this clonotype. This chain links TRBV29-1 with TRBJ2-7; 9 bases match TRBD1. V trimming: 4 bases; J trimming: 6 bases; junction bases outside the gene matches: 10. The length of the CDR3 is 14 residues. Germline V gene lookup returns CDR1 SQVTM and CDR2 ANQGSEA. The CDR3: CSVGDRNRGREQYF. For the CDR3, the DNA is TGCAGCGTTGGGGACCGAAACAGGGGGCGCGAGCAGTACTTC.

The chain joins TRBV4-2 to TRBJ1-4; D unclear. In germline, CDR1 is LGHNA, CDR2 YNFKEQ. This CDR3 has 15 residues. V lost 2 bases to trimming and J lost 8 bases, with 15 bases between them. The CDR3 sequence: CASSQSPGRGEKLFF. DNA for the CDR3: TGTGCCAGCAGCCAATCCCCAGGACGAGGCGAAAAACTGTTTTTT.

This clonotype was seen once. A clone one base away is much larger, so this may be a read error. In nucleotides, the CDR3 is TGTGCCAGCAGTTACTCATCGGCTAGCGGCTACGGGCAGTACTTC. It yields the protein CASSYSSASGYGQYF. V and J are TRBV6-5 and TRBJ2-7; 7 bases fit TRBD2. Germline assignment: CDR1 MNHEY and CDR2 SVGAGI. The CDR3 is 15 residues long.

This clonotype appeared a few times. The CDR3 is CASSQLAGGPEPDTQYF. For the CDR3, the DNA is TGTGCCAGCAGCCAACTAGCGGGGGGGCCGGAACCAGATACGCAGTATTTT. The gene calls are TRBV12-3 or TRBV12-4 and TRBJ2-3; 13 nucleotides agree with TRBD2. V trimming: 6 bases; J trimming: 4 bases; junction bases outside the gene matches: 10. The CDR3 is 17 amino acids.

The chain links TRBV14 to TRBJ2-2; 7 nucleotides line up with TRBD1. With 6 bases clipped from V and 0 bases from J, the junction kept 7 bases outside the gene matches. Per the germline V gene, CDR1 is SGHDN and CDR2 is FVKESK. CDR3 length equals 16 residues. The CDR3 is CASRPNRGPNTGELFF. CDR3 in DNA: TGTGCCAGCAGACCCAACAGGGGCCCGAACACCGGGGAGCTGTTTTTT.

The V and J genes are TRBV5-1 and TRBJ1-1; weak D call: TRBD1 (6 bases). The CDR3 runs to 16 residues. CDR1 is SGHRS, CDR2 YFSETQ, per germline. V was shortened by 1 base and J by 1 base, with 14 bases between the two germline ends. CDR3 in DNA: TGCGCCAGCAGCTTGCCCCGGACAGCTCAGAACACTGAAGCTTTCTTT. It yields the protein CASSLPRTAQNTEAFF.

The genes are TRBV13 and TRBJ2-3, with 9 bases matching TRBD2. V lost 4 bases, J lost 4 bases, and 9 bases stayed unmatched. The CDR3 extends over 16 amino acids. Germline lookup yields CDR1 PRHDT and CDR2 FYEKMQ (reference sequence). The CDR3 loop reads CASSSRLAVWPDTQYF. In DNA form, the CDR3 reads TGTGCCAGCAGCTCCCGACTAGCGGTTTGGCCAGATACGCAGTATTTT.

The chain employs TRBV2 and TRBJ1-4; D might be TRBD1 (6 bases). The CDR3 has 13 residues. The germline gives CDR1 SNHLY, CDR2 FYNNEI. V lost 7 bases and J 7 bases, leaving 13 bases between the germline ends. CDR3 nucleotide sequence: TGTGCCAGCATGGGGCAGGGGAGTGAAAAACTGTTTTTT. Its protein is CASMGQGSEKLFF.

The V gene is TRBV29-1, the J gene TRBJ2-4; D may be TRBD1 (6 bases). The DNA end favors TRBJ2-7, so the J call may be wrong. Germline loops: CDR1 SQVTM, CDR2 ANQGSEA. The CDR3 loop spans 15 amino acids. The CDR3 is CSVEGLQGQTYEQYF. CDR3 DNA: TGCAGCGTTGAAGGATTACAGGGTCAAACCTACGAGCAGTACTTC.

This clonotype has only a few counts. The V gene is TRBV9, the J gene TRBJ1-6; 12 positions agree with TRBD1. This CDR3 contains 15 residues. The junction had 4 bases not matched to a gene; V was cut back by 3 bases and J by 9 bases. CDR1 and CDR2 from the germline V gene are SGDLS and YYNGEE. The CDR3 nucleotides are TGTGCCAGCAGCGCGCCGGGACAGGGGGCTTCACCCCTCCACTTT. It translates to CASSAPGQGASPLHF. The full variable domain, completed using reference TRBV9 and TRBJ1-6, is DSGVTQTPKHLITATGQRVTLRCSPRSGDLSVYWYQQSLDQGLQFLIQYYNGEERAKGNILERFSAQQFPDLHSELNLSSLELGDSALYFCASSAPGQGASPLHFGNGTRLTVT.

The chain carries TRBV28 and TRBJ2-1; D unclear. V shed 3 bases and J shed 7 bases, with 13 bases lying between them. Looked up from germline, CDR1 is MDHEN and CDR2 is SYDVKM. This CDR3 contains 14 residues. The CDR3 protein is CASSFWARRNEQFF. The CDR3 DNA follows: TGTGCCAGCAGTTTCTGGGCTAGACGAAATGAGCAGTTCTTC. The complete variable domain, with remaining parts taken from reference TRBV28 and TRBJ2-1, reads DVKVTQSSRYLVKRTGEKVFLECVQDMDHENMFWYRQDPGLGLRLIYFSYDVKMKEKGDIPEGYSVSREKKERFSLILESASTNQTSMYLCASSFWARRNEQFFGPGTRLTVL.

This clonotype was found a few times. This sequence joins TRBV28 and TRBJ2-1; D unclear. The CDR3 sequence is 12 residues long. The V and J ends lost 7 bases and 7 bases respectively, with 11 bases between them. Germline CDR1 is MDHEN and CDR2 is SYDVKM. The CDR3 DNA is TGTGCCAGCACTATTATCGGGAATGAGCAGTTCTTC. Translated: CASTIIGNEQFF. Filled out from reference TRBV28 and TRBJ2-1, the complete variable domain reads DVKVTQSSRYLVKRTGEKVFLECVQDMDHENMFWYRQDPGLGLRLIYFSYDVKMKEKGDIPEGYSVSREKKERFSLILESASTNQTSMYLCASTIIGNEQFFGPGTRLTVL.